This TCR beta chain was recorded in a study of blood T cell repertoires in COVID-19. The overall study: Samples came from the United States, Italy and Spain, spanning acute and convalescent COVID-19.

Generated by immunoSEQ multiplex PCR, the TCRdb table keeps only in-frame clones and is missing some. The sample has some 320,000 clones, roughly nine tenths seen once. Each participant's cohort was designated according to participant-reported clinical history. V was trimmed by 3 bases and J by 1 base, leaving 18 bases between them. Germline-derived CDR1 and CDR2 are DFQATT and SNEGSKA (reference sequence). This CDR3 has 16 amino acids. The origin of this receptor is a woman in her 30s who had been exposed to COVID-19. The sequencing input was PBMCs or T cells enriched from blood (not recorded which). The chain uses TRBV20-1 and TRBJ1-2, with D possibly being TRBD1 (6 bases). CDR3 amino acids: CSASLPREGGNYGYTF. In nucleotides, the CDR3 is TGCAGTGCTAGTCTCCCCAGGGAAGGGGGTAACTATGGCTACACCTTC.